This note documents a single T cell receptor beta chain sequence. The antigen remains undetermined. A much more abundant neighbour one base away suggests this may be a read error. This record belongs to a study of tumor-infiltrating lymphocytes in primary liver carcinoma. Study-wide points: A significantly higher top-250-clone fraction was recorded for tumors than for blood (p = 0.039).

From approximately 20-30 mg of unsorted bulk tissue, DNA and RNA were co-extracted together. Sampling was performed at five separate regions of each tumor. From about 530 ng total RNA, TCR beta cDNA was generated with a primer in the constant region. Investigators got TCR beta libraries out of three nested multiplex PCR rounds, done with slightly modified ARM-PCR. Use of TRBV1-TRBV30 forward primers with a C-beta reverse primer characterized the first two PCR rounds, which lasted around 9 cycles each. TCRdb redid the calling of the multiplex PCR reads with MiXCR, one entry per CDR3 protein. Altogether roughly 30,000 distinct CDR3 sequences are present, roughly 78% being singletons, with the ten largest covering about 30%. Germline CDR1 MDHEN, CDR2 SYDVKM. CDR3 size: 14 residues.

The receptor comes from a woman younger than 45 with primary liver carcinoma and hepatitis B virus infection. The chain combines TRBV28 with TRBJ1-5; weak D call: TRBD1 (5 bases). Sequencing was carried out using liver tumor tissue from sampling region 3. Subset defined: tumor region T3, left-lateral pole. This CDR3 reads CASRRGRSNHPQHF. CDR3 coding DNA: TGTGCCAGCAGAAGGGGACGTAGCAATCATCCCCAGCATTTT.